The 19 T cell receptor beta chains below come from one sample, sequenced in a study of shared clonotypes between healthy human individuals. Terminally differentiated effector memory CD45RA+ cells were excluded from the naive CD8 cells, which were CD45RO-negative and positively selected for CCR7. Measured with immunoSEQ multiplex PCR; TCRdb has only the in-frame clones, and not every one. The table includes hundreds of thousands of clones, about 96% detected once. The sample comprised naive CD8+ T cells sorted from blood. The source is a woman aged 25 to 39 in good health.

For the CDR3, the DNA is TGTGCCACCAGCAGGGGCCCGGGAGCCTCTCCCGACGAGCAGTACTTC. This gives the protein CATSRGPGASPDEQYF. The chain has TRBV15 and TRBJ2-7; possible D gene TRBD2, 6 bases. The V end was cut by 3 bases, the J end by 5 bases, with 20 bases between. Germline CDR1 is LNHNV and CDR2 is YYDKDF (reference sequence). This CDR3 has 16 amino acids.

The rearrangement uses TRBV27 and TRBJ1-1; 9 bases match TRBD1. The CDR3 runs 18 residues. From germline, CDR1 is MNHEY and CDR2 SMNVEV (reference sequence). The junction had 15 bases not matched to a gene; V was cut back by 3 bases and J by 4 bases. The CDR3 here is CASSLLDRGRSGGTEAFF. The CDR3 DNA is TGTGCCAGCAGTTTGTTGGACAGGGGCCGCTCAGGGGGCACTGAAGCTTTCTTT.

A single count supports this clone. The CDR3 DNA is TGCGCCAGCAAGAGTAGGAGATCTAGCACAGATACGCAGTATTTT. The encoded protein is CASKSRRSSTDTQYF. The V gene is TRBV5-1, the J gene TRBJ2-3; D gene uncertain. Germline V gives CDR1 SGHRS, CDR2 YFSETQ. CDR3 length: 15 amino acids. Deletions cut 6 bases from V and 0 bases from J, with 14 bases between.

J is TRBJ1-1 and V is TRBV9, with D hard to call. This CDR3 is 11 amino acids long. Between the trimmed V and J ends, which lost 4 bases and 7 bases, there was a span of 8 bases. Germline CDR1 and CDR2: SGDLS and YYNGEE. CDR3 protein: CASSPVSEAFF. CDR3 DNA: TGTGCCAGCAGCCCAGTAAGTGAAGCTTTCTTT.

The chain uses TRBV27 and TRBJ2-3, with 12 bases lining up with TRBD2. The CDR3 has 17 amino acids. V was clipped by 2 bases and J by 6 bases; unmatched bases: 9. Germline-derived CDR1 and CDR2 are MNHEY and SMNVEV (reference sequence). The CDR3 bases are TGTGCCAGCAGTTTAAACGGACTAGCGGGGACAGCGGATACGCAGTATTTT. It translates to CASSLNGLAGTADTQYF.

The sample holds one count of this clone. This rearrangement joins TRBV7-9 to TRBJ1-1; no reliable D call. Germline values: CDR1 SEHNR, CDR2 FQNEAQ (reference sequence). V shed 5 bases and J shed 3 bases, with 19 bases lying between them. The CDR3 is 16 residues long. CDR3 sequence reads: CASSPGWGGRDTEAFF. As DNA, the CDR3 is TGTGCCAGCAGCCCCGGGTGGGGTGGTCGGGACACTGAAGCTTTCTTT.

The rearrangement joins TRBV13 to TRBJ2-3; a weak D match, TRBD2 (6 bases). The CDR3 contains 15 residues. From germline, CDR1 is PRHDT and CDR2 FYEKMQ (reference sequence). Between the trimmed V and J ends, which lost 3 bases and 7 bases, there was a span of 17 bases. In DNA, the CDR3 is TGTGCCAGCAGCTTCATTAGCGGTTGGATGAATACGCAGTATTTT. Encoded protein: CASSFISGWMNTQYF.

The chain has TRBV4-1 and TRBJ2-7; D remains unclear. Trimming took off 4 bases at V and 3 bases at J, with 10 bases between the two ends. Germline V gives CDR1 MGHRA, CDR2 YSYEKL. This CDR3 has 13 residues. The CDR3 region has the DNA TGCGCCAGCAGCCCCGGTCGGATCTACGAGCAGTACTTC. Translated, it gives CASSPGRIYEQYF.

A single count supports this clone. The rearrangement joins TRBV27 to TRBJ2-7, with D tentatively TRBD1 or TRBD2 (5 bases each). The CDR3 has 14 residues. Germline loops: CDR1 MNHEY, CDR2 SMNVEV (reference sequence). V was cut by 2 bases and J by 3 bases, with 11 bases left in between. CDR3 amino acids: CASSLGGLVYEQYF. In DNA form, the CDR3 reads TGTGCCAGCAGTTTAGGGGGTCTGGTCTACGAGCAGTACTTC.

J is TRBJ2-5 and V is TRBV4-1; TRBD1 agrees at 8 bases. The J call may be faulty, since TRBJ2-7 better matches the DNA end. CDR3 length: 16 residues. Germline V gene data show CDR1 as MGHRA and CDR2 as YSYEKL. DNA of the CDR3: TGCGCCAGCAGCCAACTCCCGACAGGGGTAATCCACGAGCAGTACTTC. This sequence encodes CASSQLPTGVIHEQYF.

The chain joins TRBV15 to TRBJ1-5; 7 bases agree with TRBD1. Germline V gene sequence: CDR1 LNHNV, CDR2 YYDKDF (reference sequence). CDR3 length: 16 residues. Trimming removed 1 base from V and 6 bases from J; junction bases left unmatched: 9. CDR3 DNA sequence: TGTGCCACCAGCAGAGGCAGGGAAGGGGGCAGTCAGCCCCAGCATTTT. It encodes CATSRGREGGSQPQHF.

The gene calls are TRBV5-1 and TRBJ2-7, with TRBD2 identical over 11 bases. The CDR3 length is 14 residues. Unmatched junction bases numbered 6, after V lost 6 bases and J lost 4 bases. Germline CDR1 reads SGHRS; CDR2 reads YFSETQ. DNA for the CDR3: TGCGCCAGCACCGGGACTAGCGGAAGGTACGAGCAGTACTTC. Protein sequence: CASTGTSGRYEQYF.

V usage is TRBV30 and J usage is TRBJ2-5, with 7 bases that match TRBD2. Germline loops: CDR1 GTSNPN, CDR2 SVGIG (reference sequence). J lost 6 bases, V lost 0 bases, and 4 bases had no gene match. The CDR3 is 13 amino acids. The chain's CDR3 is CAWSVLALKTQYF. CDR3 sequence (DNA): TGTGCCTGGAGTGTACTAGCGCTAAAGACCCAGTACTTC.

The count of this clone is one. In DNA, the CDR3 is TGTGCCAGCAGCTCAGGGCCGAACACCGGGGAGCTGTTTTTT. Protein product: CASSSGPNTGELFF. This chain uses TRBV11-2 with TRBJ2-2, with D tentatively TRBD1 (5 bases). Germline CDR1 reads SGHAT; CDR2 reads FQNNGV. V was cut by 4 bases and J by 0 bases, with 6 bases left in between. This CDR3 spans 14 amino acids.

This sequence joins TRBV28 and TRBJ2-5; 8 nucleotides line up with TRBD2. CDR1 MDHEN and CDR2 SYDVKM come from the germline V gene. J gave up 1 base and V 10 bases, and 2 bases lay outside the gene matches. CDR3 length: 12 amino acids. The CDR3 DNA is TGTGCCATCGGGGGGGGCCAAGAGACCCAGTACTTC. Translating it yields CAIGGGQETQYF.

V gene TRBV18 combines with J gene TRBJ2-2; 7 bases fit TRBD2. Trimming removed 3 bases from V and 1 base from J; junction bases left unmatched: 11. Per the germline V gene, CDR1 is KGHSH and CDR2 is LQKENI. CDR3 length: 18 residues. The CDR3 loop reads CASSPPRGLAVNTGELFF. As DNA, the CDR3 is TGTGCCAGCTCACCTCCCCGCGGGCTAGCGGTGAACACCGGGGAGCTGTTTTTT.

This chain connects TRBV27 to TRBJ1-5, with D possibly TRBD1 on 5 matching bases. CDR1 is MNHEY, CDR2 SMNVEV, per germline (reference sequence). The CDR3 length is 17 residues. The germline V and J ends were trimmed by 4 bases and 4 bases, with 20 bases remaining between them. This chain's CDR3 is CASSSLGGDGPNQPQHF. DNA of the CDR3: TGTGCCAGCAGTTCACTCGGAGGGGACGGACCTAATCAGCCCCAGCATTTT.

Written as DNA, the CDR3 is TGTGCCAGCAGCCCTGGGTGGGTACAGGAAAGGAGCACTGAAGCTTTCTTT. Translating it yields CASSPGWVQERSTEAFF. The chain recombines TRBV28 with TRBJ1-1; D possibly corresponds to TRBD1 (5 bases). The CDR3 sequence is 17 residues long. V was pared by 6 bases and J by 4 bases, with 24 bases between. The V gene's germline CDR1 is MDHEN and CDR2 SYDVKM.

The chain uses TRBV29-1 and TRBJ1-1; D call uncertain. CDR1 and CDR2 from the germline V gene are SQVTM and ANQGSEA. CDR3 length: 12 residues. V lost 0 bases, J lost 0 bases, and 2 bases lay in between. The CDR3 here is CSVEEMNTEAFF. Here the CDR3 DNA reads TGCAGCGTTGAAGAGATGAACACTGAAGCTTTCTTT.